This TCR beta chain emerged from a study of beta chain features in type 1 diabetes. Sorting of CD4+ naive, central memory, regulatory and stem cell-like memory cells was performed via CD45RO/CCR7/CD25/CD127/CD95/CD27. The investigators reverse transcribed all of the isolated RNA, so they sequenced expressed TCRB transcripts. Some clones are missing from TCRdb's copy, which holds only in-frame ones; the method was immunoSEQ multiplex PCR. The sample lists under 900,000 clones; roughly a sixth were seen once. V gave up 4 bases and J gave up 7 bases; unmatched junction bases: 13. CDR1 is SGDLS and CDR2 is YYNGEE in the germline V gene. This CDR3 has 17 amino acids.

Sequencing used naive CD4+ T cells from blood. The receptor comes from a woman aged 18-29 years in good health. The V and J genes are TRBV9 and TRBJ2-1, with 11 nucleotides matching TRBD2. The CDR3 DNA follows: TGTGCCAGCAGCCGCACCGGTGGTAGCGGGAGGGGGAATGAGCAGTTCTTC. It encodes CASSRTGGSGRGNEQFF.